Presented here are 10 T cell receptor beta chains from one specimen sequenced in a study of cytomegalovirus exposure and HLA in healthy donors. Data came from immunoSEQ multiplex PCR; TCRdb stores just in-frame clones and leaves some out. This table holds about 98,000 clones, more than 75% found once. Sequencing was carried out using PBMCs. Every receptor here comes from a man between 18 and 29 years old in good health and CMV-seropositive.

The genes are TRBV7-6 and TRBJ2-7; D might be TRBD1 (5 bases). The CDR3 is 17 residues long. The V gene lost 0 bases and the J gene lost 2 bases, with 17 bases spanning the gap. The germline V gene encodes CDR1 SGHVS and CDR2 FNYEAQ. In DNA, the CDR3 is TGTGCCAGCAGCTTAGCCTCGAGTGGGGTAGGGGCCTACGAGCAGTACTTC. Residues: CASSLASSGVGAYEQYF.

This chain joins TRBV11-2 and TRBJ1-1, with a possible D match to TRBD1 (6 bases). From germline, CDR1 is SGHAT and CDR2 FQNNGV. This CDR3 comprises 15 residues. Trimming took off 5 bases at V and 0 bases at J, with 13 bases between the two ends. The CDR3 DNA follows: TGTGCCAGCAGCACCCCAGGGGACCTGAACACTGAAGCTTTCTTT. This translates into CASSTPGDLNTEAFF. Variable domain in full (rest from reference TRBV11-2 and TRBJ1-1): EAGVAQSPRYKIIEKRQSVAFWCNPISGHATLYWYQQILGQGPKLLIQFQNNGVVDDSQLPKDRFSAERLKGVDSTLKIQPAKLEDSAVYLCASSTPGDLNTEAFFGQGTRLTVV.

This chain connects TRBV9 to TRBJ2-1; 11 nucleotides match TRBD1. The germline gives CDR1 SGDLS, CDR2 YYNGEE. The CDR3 has 17 amino acids. V lost 0 bases, J lost 9 bases, and 11 bases stayed unmatched. CDR3: CASSVEGEGTGGVEQFF. The CDR3 nucleotides are TGTGCCAGCAGCGTAGAAGGAGAAGGGACAGGGGGGGTTGAGCAGTTCTTC.

V is TRBV18 and J is TRBJ1-1; D perhaps matches TRBD1 (5 bases). The CDR3 length is 18 residues. Germline values: CDR1 KGHSH, CDR2 LQKENI. V lost 0 bases and J lost 1, with 18 bases in between. CDR3 amino acids: CASSPPPGGARSNTEAFF. CDR3 nucleotides: TGTGCCAGCTCACCACCGCCGGGAGGGGCAAGGTCGAACACTGAAGCTTTCTTT. Together with reference TRBV18 and TRBJ1-1, the CDR3 gives the full variable domain: NAGVMQNPRHLVRRRGQEARLRCSPMKGHSHVYWYRQLPEEGLKFMVYLQKENIIDESGMPKERFSAEFPKEGPSILRIQQVVRGDSAAYFCASSPPPGGARSNTEAFFGQGTRLTVV.

The chain links TRBV7-3 to TRBJ2-7; a possible D gene is TRBD1 (5 bases). Trimming removed 1 base at V and 3 bases at J, with 7 bases between. Germline CDR1 is SGHTA and CDR2 is FQGTGA. The CDR3 runs to 13 residues. The CDR3 region is CASSLIQGYEQYF. Here the CDR3 DNA reads TGTGCCAGCAGCTTAATTCAGGGCTACGAGCAGTACTTC.

This clone was detected only once. The V gene is TRBV7-8, the J gene TRBJ1-2, with D perhaps matching TRBD1 (5 bases). The CDR3 runs 17 residues. Deletions cut 3 bases from V and 4 bases from J, with 21 bases between. Germline-derived CDR1 and CDR2 are SGHVS and FQNEAQ. The CDR3 DNA reads as TGTGCCAGCAGCTTTAGGGCGGTGGGGACTTCTCTCTATGGCTACACCTTC. Its translation is CASSFRAVGTSLYGYTF.

This chain joins TRBV20-1 and TRBJ1-1; no clear D gene. This CDR3 contains 9 residues. The V end lost 6 bases, the J end lost 4 bases, and 3 bases lay between the germline ends. Per germline, CDR1 DFQATT and CDR2 SNEGSKA (reference sequence). The CDR3 sequence is CSALTEAFF. CDR3 nucleotides: TGCAGTGCCCTCACTGAAGCTTTCTTT.

The CDR3 nucleotides are TGTGCCAGCAGCTCAACAGGGGACTACGAGCAGTACTTC. Its protein product is CASSSTGDYEQYF. The V gene is TRBV11-2, the J gene TRBJ2-7; the match to TRBD1 covers 7 bases. The J segment lost 3 bases and the V segment lost 4 bases, leaving 3 bases of the junction unmatched. Germline loops: CDR1 SGHAT, CDR2 FQNNGV. This CDR3 region has 13 residues.

The CDR3, as DNA: TGCAGCGTTGATGAGGGTCGTGGCTATGGCTACACCTTC. Translation: CSVDEGRGYGYTF. The chain combines TRBV29-1 with TRBJ1-2, with D unclear. Germline lookup yields CDR1 SQVTM and CDR2 ANQGSEA. V was pared by 3 bases and J by 4 bases, with 12 bases between. The CDR3 contains 13 residues.

The J gene is TRBJ2-5, the V gene TRBV5-6, with 11 nucleotides matching TRBD2. V gave up 4 bases and J gave up 5 bases; unmatched junction bases: 10. Germline lookup yields CDR1 SGHDT and CDR2 YYEEEE. This CDR3 spans 16 amino acids. The CDR3 DNA sequence: TGTGCCAGCAGCCCTGCAACTAGCGGGAGATTTGAGACCCAGTACTTC. It yields the protein CASSPATSGRFETQYF.